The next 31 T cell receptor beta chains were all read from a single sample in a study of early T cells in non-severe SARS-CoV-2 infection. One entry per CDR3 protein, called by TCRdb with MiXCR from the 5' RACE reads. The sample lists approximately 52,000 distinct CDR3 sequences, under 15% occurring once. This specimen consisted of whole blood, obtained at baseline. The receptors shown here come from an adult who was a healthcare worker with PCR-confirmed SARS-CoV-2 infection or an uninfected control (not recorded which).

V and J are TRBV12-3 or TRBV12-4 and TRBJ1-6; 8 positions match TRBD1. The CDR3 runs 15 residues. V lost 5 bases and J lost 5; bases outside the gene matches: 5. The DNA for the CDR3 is TGTGCCAGCAGTACCATGACAGGGGATAATTCACCCCTCCACTTT. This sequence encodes CASSTMTGDNSPLHF.

CDR3 amino acids: CSVGTGTGSNEQYF. CDR3 coding DNA: TGCAGCGTGGGCACCGGGACAGGGTCCAACGAGCAGTACTTC. The chain couples TRBV29-1 to TRBJ2-7; 9 bases match TRBD1. CDR1 and CDR2 from the germline V gene are SQVTM and ANQGSEA. The CDR3 totals 14 residues. V lost 6 bases to trimming and J lost 5 bases; unmatched junction nucleotides: 11.

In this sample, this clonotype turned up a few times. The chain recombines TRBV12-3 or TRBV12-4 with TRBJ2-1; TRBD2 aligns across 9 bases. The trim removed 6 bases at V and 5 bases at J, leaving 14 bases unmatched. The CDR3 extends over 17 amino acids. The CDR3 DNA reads TGTGCCAGCAGCACCTCCCTCGGCGGGGGGGCCCACAATGAGCAGTTCTTC. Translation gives CASSTSLGGGAHNEQFF.

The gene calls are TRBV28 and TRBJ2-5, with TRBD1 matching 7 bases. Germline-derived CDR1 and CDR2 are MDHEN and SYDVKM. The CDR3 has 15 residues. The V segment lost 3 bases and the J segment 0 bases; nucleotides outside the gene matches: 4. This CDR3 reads CASSFLTGNQETQYF. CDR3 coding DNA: TGTGCCAGCAGTTTCCTGACAGGGAACCAAGAGACCCAGTACTTC.

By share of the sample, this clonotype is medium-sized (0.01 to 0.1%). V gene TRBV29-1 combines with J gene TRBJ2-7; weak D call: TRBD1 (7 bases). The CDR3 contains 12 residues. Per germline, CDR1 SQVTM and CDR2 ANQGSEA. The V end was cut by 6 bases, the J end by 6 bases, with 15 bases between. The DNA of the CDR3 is TGCAGCGTGCCAGGGGGGCCCAGCGAGCAGTACTTC. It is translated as CSVPGGPSEQYF.

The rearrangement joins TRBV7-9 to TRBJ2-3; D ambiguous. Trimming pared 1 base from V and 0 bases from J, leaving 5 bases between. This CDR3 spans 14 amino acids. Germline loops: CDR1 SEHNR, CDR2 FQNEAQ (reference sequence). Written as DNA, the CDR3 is TGTGCCAGCAGCTTAGAAGGCAGCACAGATACGCAGTATTTT. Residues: CASSLEGSTDTQYF. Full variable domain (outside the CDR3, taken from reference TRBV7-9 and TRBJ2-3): DTGVSQNPRHKITKRGQNVTFRCDPISEHNRLYWYRQTLGQGPEFLTYFQNEAQLEKSRLLSDRFSAERPKGSFSTLEIQRTEQGDSAMYLCASSLEGSTDTQYFGPGTRLTVL.

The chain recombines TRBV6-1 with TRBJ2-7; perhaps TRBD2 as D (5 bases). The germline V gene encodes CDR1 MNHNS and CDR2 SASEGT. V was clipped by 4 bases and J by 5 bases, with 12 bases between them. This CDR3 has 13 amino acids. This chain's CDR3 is CASSGAPGDEQYF. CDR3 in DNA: TGTGCCAGCAGTGGGGCCCCCGGGGACGAGCAGTACTTC.

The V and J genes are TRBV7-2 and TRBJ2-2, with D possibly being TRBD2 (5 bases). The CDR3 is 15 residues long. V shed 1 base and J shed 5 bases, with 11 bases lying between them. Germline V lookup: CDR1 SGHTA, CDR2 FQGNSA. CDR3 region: CASSLEPSLTGELFF. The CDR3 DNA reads TGTGCCAGCAGCTTAGAGCCTAGCTTGACCGGGGAGCTGTTTTTT.

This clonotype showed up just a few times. The CDR3 bases are TGTGCCAGTAAGGGAACTGAAGCTTTCTTT. Its translation is CASKGTEAFF. The chain recombines TRBV28 with TRBJ1-1, with no clear D. The CDR3 extends over 10 amino acids. The germline V gene encodes CDR1 MDHEN and CDR2 SYDVKM. V gave up 9 bases and J gave up 5 bases, with 7 bases separating them.

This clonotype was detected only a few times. The CDR3, as DNA: TGTGCCAGCAGCCAAACCCCAGGGGCGGGAGTCTACGAGCAGTACTTC. It yields the protein CASSQTPGAGVYEQYF. V and J are TRBV4-2 and TRBJ2-7; possibly TRBD2 for D (7 bases). With 2 bases removed from V and 3 bases from J, the gap between germline ends came to 17 bases. This CDR3 contains 16 residues. In germline, CDR1 is LGHNA, CDR2 YNFKEQ.

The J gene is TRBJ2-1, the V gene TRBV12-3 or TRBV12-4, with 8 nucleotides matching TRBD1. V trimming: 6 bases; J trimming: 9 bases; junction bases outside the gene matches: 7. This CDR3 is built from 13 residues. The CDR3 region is CASSPGQAGEQFF. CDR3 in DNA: TGTGCCAGCAGCCCGGGACAGGCGGGTGAGCAGTTCTTC.

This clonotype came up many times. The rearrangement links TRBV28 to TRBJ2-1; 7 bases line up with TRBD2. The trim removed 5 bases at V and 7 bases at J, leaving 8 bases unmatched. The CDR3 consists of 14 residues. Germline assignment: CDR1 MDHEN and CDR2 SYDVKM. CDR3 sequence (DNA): TGTGCCAGCAGTCCGCTAACTAGCGAGAATGAGCAGTTCTTC. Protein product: CASSPLTSENEQFF.

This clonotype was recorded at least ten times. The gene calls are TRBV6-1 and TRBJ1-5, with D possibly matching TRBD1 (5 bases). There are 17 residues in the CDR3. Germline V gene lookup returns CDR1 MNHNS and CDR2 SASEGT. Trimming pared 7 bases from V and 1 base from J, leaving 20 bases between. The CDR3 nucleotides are TGTGCCAGCACCCTAGTGGGAACAGGTTTAAGCAATCAGCCCCAGCATTTT. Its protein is CASTLVGTGLSNQPQHF.

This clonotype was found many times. In DNA, the CDR3 is TGTGCCAGCAGTGAAAGGGGGACTAGTAGCTACAATGAGCAGTTCTTC. Translated, it gives CASSERGTSSYNEQFF. The chain carries TRBV2 and TRBJ2-1; 8 bases match TRBD2. Germline V gives CDR1 SNHLY, CDR2 FYNNEI. The CDR3 is 16 residues long. V was clipped by 2 bases and J by 3 bases; unmatched bases: 6.

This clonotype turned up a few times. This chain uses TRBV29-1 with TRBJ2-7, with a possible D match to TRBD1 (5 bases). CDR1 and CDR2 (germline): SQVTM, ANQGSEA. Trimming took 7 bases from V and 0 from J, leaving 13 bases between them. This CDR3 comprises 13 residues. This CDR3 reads CSGARGSSYEQYF. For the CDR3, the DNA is TGCAGCGGTGCAAGGGGAAGCTCCTACGAGCAGTACTTC.

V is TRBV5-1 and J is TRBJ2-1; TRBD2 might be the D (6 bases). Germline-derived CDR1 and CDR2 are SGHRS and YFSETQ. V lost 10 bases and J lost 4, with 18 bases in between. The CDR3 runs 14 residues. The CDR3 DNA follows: TGCGCCTCTCAGGGTTTTCGGGAGTACAATGAGCAGTTCTTC. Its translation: CASQGFREYNEQFF.

In nucleotides, the CDR3 is TGTGCCAGCAGTCCCGCTCACAATGAGCAGTTCTTC. It yields the protein CASSPAHNEQFF. The V and J genes are TRBV12-3 or TRBV12-4 and TRBJ2-1; D gene uncertain. The CDR3 has 12 amino acids. V was clipped by 5 bases and J by 5 bases, with 7 bases between them.

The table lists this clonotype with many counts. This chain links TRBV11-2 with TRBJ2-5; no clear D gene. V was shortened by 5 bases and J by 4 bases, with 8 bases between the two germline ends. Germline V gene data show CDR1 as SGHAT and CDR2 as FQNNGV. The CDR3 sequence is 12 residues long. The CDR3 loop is CASSAQRETQYF. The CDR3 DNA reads TGTGCCAGCAGCGCCCAAAGAGAGACCCAGTACTTC.

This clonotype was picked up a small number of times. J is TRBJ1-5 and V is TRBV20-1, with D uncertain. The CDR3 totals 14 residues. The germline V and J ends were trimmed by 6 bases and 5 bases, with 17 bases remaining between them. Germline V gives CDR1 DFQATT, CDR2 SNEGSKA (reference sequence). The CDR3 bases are TGCAGTGCCCCTTTAGCGGAAGGCGATCAGCCCCAGCATTTT. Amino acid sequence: CSAPLAEGDQPQHF.

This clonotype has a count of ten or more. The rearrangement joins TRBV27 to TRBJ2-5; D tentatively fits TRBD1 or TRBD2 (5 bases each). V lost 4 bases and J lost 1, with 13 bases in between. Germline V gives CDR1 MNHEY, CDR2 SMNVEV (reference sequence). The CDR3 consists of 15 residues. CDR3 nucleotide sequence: TGTGCCAGCAGTTCCCGGGGCTGGCCCCAAGAGACCCAGTACTTC. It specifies CASSSRGWPQETQYF.

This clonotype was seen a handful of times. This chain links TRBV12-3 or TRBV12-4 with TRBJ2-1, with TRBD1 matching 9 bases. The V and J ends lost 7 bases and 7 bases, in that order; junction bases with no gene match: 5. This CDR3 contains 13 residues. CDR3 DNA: TGTGCCAGCATACAGGGGGCCGGGAATGAGCAGTTCTTC. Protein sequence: CASIQGAGNEQFF.

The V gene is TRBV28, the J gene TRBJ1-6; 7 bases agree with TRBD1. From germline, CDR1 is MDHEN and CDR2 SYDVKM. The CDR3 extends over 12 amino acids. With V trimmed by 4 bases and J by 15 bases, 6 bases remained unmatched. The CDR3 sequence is CASSSWDRLLHF. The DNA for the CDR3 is TGTGCCAGCAGTTCCTGGGACAGACTCCTCCACTTT.

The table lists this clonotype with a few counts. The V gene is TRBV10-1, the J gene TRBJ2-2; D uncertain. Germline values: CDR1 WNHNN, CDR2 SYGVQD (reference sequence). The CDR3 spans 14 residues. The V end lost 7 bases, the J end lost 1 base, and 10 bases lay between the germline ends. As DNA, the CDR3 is TGCGCCAGCACCGGGCGCCAGAACACCGGGGAGCTGTTTTTT. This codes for CASTGRQNTGELFF.

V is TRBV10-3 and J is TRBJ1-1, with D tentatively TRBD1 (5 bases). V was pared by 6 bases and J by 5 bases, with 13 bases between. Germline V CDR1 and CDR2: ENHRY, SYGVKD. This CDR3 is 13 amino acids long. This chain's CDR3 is CAIRGHDSTEAFF. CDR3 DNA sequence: TGTGCCATCAGGGGCCATGACAGTACTGAAGCTTTCTTT.

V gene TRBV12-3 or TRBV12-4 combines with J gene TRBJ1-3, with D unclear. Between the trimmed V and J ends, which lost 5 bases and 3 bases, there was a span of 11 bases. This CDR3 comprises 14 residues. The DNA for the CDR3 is TGTGCCAGCAGTAGGTCCGCCGATGGAAACACCATATATTTT. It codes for CASSRSADGNTIYF.

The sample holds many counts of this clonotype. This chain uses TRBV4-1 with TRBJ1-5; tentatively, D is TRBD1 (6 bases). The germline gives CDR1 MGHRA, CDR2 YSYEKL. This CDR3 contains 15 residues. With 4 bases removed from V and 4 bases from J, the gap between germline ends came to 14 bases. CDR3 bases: TGCGCCAGCAGCCCCCCCCAGGGGATAAATCAGCCCCAGCATTTT. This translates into CASSPPQGINQPQHF.

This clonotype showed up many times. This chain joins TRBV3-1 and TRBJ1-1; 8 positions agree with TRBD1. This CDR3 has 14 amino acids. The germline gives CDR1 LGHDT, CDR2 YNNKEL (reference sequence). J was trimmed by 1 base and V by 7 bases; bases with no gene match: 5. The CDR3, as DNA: TGTGCCAGCATCTCAGGGGGCCAGAACACTGAAGCTTTCTTT. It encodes CASISGGQNTEAFF. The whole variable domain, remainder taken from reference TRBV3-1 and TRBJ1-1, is DTAVSQTPKYLVTQMGNDKSIKCEQNLGHDTMYWYKQDSKKFLKIMFSYNNKELIINETVPNRFSPKSPDKAHLNLHINSLELGDSAVYFCASISGGQNTEAFFGQGTRLTVV.

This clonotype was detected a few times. The DNA of the CDR3 is TGTGCCAGCTCACCGACGGTTTCCGAAGAGACCCAGTACTTC. Protein product: CASSPTVSEETQYF. This chain links TRBV18 with TRBJ2-5; no firm D call. This CDR3 is 14 amino acids long. Trimming removed 3 bases at V and 3 bases at J, with 11 bases between. The germline V gene has CDR1 KGHSH and CDR2 LQKENI.

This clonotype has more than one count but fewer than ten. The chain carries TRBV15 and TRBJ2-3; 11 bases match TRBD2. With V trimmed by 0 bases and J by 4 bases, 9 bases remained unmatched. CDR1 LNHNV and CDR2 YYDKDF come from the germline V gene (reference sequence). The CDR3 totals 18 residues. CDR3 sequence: CATSRDPASGGRADTQYF. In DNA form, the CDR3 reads TGTGCCACCAGCAGAGATCCCGCTAGCGGGGGGAGGGCAGATACGCAGTATTTT.

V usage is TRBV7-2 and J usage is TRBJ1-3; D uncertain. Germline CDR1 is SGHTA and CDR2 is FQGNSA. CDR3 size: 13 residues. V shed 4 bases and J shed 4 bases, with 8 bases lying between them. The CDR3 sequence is CASSSYPGNTIYF. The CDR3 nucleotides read TGTGCCAGCAGCTCTTATCCAGGAAACACCATATATTTT.

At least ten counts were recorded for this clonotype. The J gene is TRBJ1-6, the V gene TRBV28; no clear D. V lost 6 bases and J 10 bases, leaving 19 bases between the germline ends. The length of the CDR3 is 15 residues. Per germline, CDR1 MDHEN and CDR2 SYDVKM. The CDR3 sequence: CASRNSAGSGSPLHF. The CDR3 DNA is TGTGCCAGCAGAAACTCGGCGGGGTCCGGGTCACCCCTCCACTTT. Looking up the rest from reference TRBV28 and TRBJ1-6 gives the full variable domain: DVKVTQSSRYLVKRTGEKVFLECVQDMDHENMFWYRQDPGLGLRLIYFSYDVKMKEKGDIPEGYSVSREKKERFSLILESASTNQTSMYLCASRNSAGSGSPLHFGNGTRLTVT.